This TCR beta chain was captured by sequencing in a study of T cell responses to AZD1222 COVID-19 vaccine. The CDR3 extends over 13 amino acids. Germline-derived CDR1 and CDR2 are SGHDN and FVKESK. Trimming stripped 1 base from V and 7 bases from J, with 7 bases between. Clones were sequenced by immunoSEQ multiplex PCR, and TCRdb holds only the in-frame ones, with some missing. The sample holds about 99,000 clones, 89% seen once. This clone occurred once. The receptor's source is an adult in good health. The sequenced sample was peripheral blood, obtained on day 0 of AZD1222 vaccination. V usage is TRBV14 and J usage is TRBJ2-2; D uncertain. CDR3 region: CASSQAVGGELFF. CDR3 sequence (DNA): TGTGCCAGCAGCCAAGCCGTAGGCGGGGAGCTGTTTTTT. Variable domain in full (rest from reference TRBV14 and TRBJ2-2): EAGVTQFPSHSVIEKGQTVTLRCDPISGHDNLYWYRRVMGKEIKFLLHFVKESKQDESGMPNNRFLAERTGGTYSTLKVQPAELEDSGVYFCASSQAVGGELFFGEGSRLTVL.